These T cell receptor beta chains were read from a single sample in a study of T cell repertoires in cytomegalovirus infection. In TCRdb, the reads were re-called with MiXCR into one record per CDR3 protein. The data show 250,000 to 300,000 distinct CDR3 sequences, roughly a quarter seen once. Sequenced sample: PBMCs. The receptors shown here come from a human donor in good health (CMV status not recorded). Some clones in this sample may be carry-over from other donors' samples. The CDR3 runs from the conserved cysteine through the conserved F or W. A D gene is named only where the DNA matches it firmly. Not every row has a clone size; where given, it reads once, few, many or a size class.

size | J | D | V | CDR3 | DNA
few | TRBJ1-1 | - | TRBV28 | CASRFDMNTEAFF | TGTGCCAGCAGATTTGACATGAACACTGAAGCTTTCTTT
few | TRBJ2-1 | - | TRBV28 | CASSFRQTPRGNEQFF | TGTGCCAGCAGTTTCCGGCAGACCCCTCGTGGGAATGAGCAGTTCTTC
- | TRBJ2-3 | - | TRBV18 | CASSPAGPTDTQYF | TGTGCCAGCTCACCAGCGGGGCCCACAGATACGCAGTATTTT
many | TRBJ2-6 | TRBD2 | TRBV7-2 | CASSTRDSQREGNSGANVLTF | TGTGCCAGCAGCACTCGGGACAGCCAGCGGGAGGGTAACTCTGGGGCCAACGTCCTGACTTTC
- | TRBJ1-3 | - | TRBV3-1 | CASSPNIGNTIYF | TGTGCCAGCAGCCCGAACATTGGAAACACCATATATTTT
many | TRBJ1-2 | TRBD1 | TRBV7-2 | CASSFQQGPYGYTF | TGTGCCAGCAGCTTTCAACAGGGGCCCTATGGCTACACCTTC
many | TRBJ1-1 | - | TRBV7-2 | CASSLASGGSGTEAFF | TGTGCCAGCAGCTTAGCCTCGGGGGGAAGTGGGACTGAAGCTTTCTTT
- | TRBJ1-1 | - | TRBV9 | CASSVATGGNTEAFF | TGTGCCAGCAGCGTGGCAACTGGGGGGAACACTGAAGCTTTCTTT
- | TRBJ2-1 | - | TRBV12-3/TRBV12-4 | CASALRDLRNNEQFF | TGTGCCAGCGCACTACGGGACCTCCGGAATAATGAGCAGTTCTTC
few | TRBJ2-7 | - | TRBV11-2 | CASSSYPRGGSYEQYF | TGTGCCAGCAGCTCTTACCCACGGGGTGGCTCCTACGAGCAGTACTTC
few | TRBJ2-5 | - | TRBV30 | CAWSVVTGQETQYF | TGTGCCTGGAGTGTAGTCACCGGCCAAGAGACCCAGTACTTC
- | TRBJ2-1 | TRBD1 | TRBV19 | CASSWDSRVPINNEQFF | TGTGCCAGTAGTTGGGACAGTCGCGTTCCTATTAACAATGAGCAGTTCTTC
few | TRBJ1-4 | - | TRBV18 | CASSPDRRNEKLFF | TGTGCCAGCTCACCGGACAGACGGAATGAAAAACTGTTTTTT
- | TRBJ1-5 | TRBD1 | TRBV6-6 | CASSTGQEDQPQHF | TGTGCCAGCAGTACAGGACAGGAGGATCAGCCCCAGCATTTT
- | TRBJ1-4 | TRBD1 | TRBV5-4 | CASSSTGGNEKLFF | TGTGCCAGCAGCTCGACAGGGGGTAATGAAAAACTGTTTTTT
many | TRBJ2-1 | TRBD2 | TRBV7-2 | CASSSRLAGDEQFF | TGTGCCAGCAGCTCCCGACTAGCGGGAGATGAGCAGTTCTTC